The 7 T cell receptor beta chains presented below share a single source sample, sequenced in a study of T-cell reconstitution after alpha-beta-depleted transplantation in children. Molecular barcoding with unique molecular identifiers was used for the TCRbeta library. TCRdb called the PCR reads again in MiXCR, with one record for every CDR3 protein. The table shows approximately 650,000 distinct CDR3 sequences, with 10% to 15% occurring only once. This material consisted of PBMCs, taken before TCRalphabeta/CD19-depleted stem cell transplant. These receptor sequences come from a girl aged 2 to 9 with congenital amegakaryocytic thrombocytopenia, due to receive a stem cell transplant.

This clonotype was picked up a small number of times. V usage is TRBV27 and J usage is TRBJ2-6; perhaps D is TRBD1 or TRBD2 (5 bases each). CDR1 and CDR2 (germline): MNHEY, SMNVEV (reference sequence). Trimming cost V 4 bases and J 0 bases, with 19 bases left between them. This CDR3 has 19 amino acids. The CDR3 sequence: CASSSPGGPKSSGANVLTF. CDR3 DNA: TGTGCCAGCAGTTCCCCTGGGGGACCGAAAAGCTCTGGGGCCAACGTCCTGACTTTC.

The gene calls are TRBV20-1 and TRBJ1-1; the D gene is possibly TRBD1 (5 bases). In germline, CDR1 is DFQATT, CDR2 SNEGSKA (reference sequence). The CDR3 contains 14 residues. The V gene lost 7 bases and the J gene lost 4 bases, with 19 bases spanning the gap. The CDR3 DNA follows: TGCAGTGGAGCTAGAGGGGAAGCGGTCACTGAAGCTTTCTTT. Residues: CSGARGEAVTEAFF.

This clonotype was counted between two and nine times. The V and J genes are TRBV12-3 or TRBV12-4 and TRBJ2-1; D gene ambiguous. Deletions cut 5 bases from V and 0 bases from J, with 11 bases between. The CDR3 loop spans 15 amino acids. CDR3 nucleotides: TGTGCCAGCAGTGGGGATTCCAACTCCTACAATGAGCAGTTCTTC. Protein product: CASSGDSNSYNEQFF.

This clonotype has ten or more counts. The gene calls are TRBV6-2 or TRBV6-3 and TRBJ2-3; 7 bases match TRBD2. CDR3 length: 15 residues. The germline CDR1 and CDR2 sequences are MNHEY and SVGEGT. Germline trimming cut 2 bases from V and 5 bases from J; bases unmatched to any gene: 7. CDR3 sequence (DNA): TGTGCCAGCAGTTACCGGCTAGCGGATAGAGATACGCAGTATTTT. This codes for CASSYRLADRDTQYF.

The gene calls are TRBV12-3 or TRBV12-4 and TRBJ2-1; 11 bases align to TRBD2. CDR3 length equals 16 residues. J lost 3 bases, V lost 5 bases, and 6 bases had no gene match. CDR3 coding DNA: TGTGCCAGCAGTAACCGACTAGCGGGACTCTACAATGAGCAGTTCTTC. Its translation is CASSNRLAGLYNEQFF.

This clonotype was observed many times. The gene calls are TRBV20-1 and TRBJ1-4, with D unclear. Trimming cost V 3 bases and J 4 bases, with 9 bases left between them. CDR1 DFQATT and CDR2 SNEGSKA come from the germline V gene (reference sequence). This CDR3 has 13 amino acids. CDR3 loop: CSASTGINEKLFF. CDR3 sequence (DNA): TGCAGTGCTAGTACGGGGATTAATGAAAAACTGTTTTTT.

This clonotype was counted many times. The CDR3: CSAQTSGRAFVNEQFF. In DNA, the CDR3 is TGCAGTGCCCAGACTAGCGGGAGGGCCTTTGTGAATGAGCAGTTCTTC. The gene calls are TRBV20-1 and TRBJ2-1, with 14 bases fitting TRBD2. Germline CDR1 reads DFQATT; CDR2 reads SNEGSKA (reference sequence). The CDR3 runs 16 residues. J was trimmed by 7 bases and V by 6 bases; bases with no gene match: 11.